This T cell receptor beta chain is drawn from a study of cytomegalovirus exposure and HLA in healthy donors. The study, taken as a whole, reports: The majority of CMV-associated TCR beta chains were reported as apparently HLA-restricted in a later analysis. Cytomegalovirus association was listed for 170 or so TCR beta chains.

Points on this clone: Its specificity is not known.

The PCR made use of 60 Vbeta and 13 Jbeta primers. Repertoires were generated with immunoSEQ multiplex PCR, while TCRdb's copy carries only in-frame clones and drops some. The table lists fewer than 150,000 clones, about 70% of them singletons. The CDR3 has 15 amino acids. Germline values: CDR1 LNHDA, CDR2 SQIVND (reference sequence). V was trimmed by 2 bases and J by 1 base, leaving 12 bases between them. This sequence was found in a middle-aged woman in good health and CMV-seronegative. The chain couples TRBV19 to TRBJ2-7; TRBD2 might be the D (6 bases). Sequenced input: PBMCs. DNA of the CDR3: TGTGCCAGTAGTATATTTTCGGGGGAGTCCTACGAGCAGTACTTC. The encoded protein is CASSIFSGESYEQYF.